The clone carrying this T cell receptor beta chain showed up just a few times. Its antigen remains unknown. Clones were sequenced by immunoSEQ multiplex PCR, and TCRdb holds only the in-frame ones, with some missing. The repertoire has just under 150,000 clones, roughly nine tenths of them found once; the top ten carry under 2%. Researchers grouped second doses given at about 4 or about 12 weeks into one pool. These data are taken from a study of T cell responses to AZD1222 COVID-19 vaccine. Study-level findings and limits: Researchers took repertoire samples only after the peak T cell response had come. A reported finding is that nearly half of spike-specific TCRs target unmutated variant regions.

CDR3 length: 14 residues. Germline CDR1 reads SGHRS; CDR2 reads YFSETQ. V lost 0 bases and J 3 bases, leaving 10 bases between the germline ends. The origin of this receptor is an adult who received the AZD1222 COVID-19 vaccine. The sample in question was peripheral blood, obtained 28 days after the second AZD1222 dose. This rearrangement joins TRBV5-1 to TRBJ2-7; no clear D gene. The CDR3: CASSLDAKGYEQYF. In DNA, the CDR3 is TGCGCCAGCAGCTTGGACGCCAAAGGCTACGAGCAGTACTTC.